The T cell receptor beta chain under discussion was sequenced for a study of cytomegalovirus exposure and HLA in healthy donors. The PCR used 60 Vbeta and 13 Jbeta primers. Profiling relied on immunoSEQ multiplex PCR, and the TCRdb table lists in-frame clones only, not all of them. The sample totals about 160,000 clones. As concerns this clone: The antigen is unknown.

This cohort consisted of healthy bone marrow donors. Study-wide results and caveats: As immune exposure information, only CMV serostatus was available. The study carried out a later analysis of TCR beta sequences. It associated 15,000 to 20,000 of them with specific HLA alleles at a false discovery rate of 0.05.

Sequenced input: PBMCs. The TCR sequence derives from a woman between 55 and 75 years old in good health and CMV-seronegative.

CDR3 DNA sequence: TGTGCCAGCAGTAGGACAGAGTTGTACACAGATACGCAGTATTTT. Translated: CASSRTELYTDTQYF. The rearrangement joins TRBV2 to TRBJ2-3; D is possibly TRBD1 (6 bases). The CDR3 has 15 residues. Germline V CDR1 and CDR2: SNHLY, FYNNEI. V lost 5 bases and J 2 bases, leaving 14 bases between the germline ends.